These 5 T cell receptor beta chains were all obtained from the same sample, sequenced in a study of blood T cell repertoires in COVID-19 (dated by TCRdb to 2018 to 2020). The library came from the immunoSEQ multiplex PCR assay. In TCRdb, the immuneACCESS table is reduced to in-frame sequences with V and J assigned. These tables do not hold every clone; where another copy was compared, an unresolved V gene accounts for under half, and the others remain unexplained. The sample data list about 23,000 clones, and 80% to 90% of these were observed just once. The ten top clones hold around 6% of the sample. The specimen was peripheral blood. Receptors were obtained from an elderly woman with active COVID-19.

This clone was detected only once. The genes are TRBV7-3 and TRBJ2-1; D is ambiguous. Germline V gene sequence: CDR1 SGHTA, CDR2 FQGTGA. Trimming took off 0 bases at V and 6 bases at J, with 9 bases between the two ends. The CDR3 has 14 residues. CDR3 coding DNA: TGTGCCAGCAGCTTAACACCTAGTATCAATGAGCAGTTCTTC. Residues: CASSLTPSINEQFF.

The chain is built from TRBV5-1 and TRBJ2-5; 8 nucleotides line up with TRBD1. This CDR3 spans 15 amino acids. CDR1 and CDR2 from the germline V gene are SGHRS and YFSETQ. Losses at the gene ends were 4 bases for V and 5 bases for J; bases not matched to a gene: 10. The CDR3 here is CASSKQSGGRETQYF. The CDR3 DNA reads as TGCGCCAGCAGCAAACAATCAGGGGGCAGGGAGACCCAGTACTTC.

In its sample, this clone was seen once. The genes are TRBV13 and TRBJ1-3; D gene unclear. V was cut by 2 bases and J by 0 bases, with 5 bases left in between. The CDR3 is 14 amino acids. Germline V gene lookup returns CDR1 PRHDT and CDR2 FYEKMQ (reference sequence). The CDR3 here is CASSLMASGNTIYF. In nucleotides, the CDR3 is TGTGCCAGCAGCTTAATGGCCTCTGGAAACACCATATATTTT.

This clone turned up a few times. The V gene is TRBV19, the J gene TRBJ1-2; D is uncertain. Between the trimmed V and J ends, which lost 7 bases and 8 bases, there was a span of 17 bases. This CDR3 has 13 residues. Germline CDR1 reads LNHDA; CDR2 reads SQIVND (reference sequence). The CDR3 sequence: CASTSPAGKGYTF. CDR3 sequence (DNA): TGTGCCAGTACCTCCCCGGCGGGGAAAGGCTACACCTTC.

The chain links TRBV4-1 to TRBJ2-5, with unresolved D. This CDR3 comprises 13 residues. CDR1 MGHRA and CDR2 YSYEKL come from the germline V gene. The V and J ends lost 0 bases and 5 bases respectively, with 7 bases between them. CDR3 residues: CASSQEGLETQYF. CDR3 in DNA: TGCGCCAGCAGCCAAGAGGGCCTGGAGACCCAGTACTTC.